This entry lists 12 T cell receptor beta chains sequenced from one sample in a study of PD-L1 blockade in urothelial cancer. The assay was immunoSEQ multiplex PCR, and TCRdb's table has in-frame clones only and misses some. The repertoire consists of roughly 130,000 clones, with 84% occurring once and the leading ten covering 2.5% to 3.5%. Documented time point: pretreatment peripheral blood. Sequenced here: PBMCs, sampled around atezolizumab (anti-PD-L1) treatment. These receptors came from a man aged 45 to 65 with urothelial cancer.

This rearrangement joins TRBV9 to TRBJ2-7, with 8 bases lining up with TRBD2. The CDR3 is made up of 14 amino acids. The germline V gene encodes CDR1 SGDLS and CDR2 YYNGEE. Trimming cost V 4 bases and J 1 base; bases outside gene matches: 4. CDR3 sequence (DNA): TGTGCCAGCAGCCCGACTAGCGAATCCTACGAGCAGTACTTC. Its protein product is CASSPTSESYEQYF.

The chain couples TRBV28 to TRBJ2-7; D may be TRBD1 (5 bases). This CDR3 has 15 residues. The V gene's germline CDR1 is MDHEN and CDR2 SYDVKM. The V end was cut by 2 bases, the J end by 2 bases, with 13 bases between. The CDR3 DNA reads TGTGCCAGCAGTTTACCAGGGTTGTTTCCCTACGAGCAGTACTTC. It specifies CASSLPGLFPYEQYF.

This chain uses TRBV9 with TRBJ2-5, with D perhaps TRBD2 (6 bases). This CDR3 has 18 amino acids. Trimming removed 4 bases from V and 5 bases from J, with 27 bases in between. Germline values: CDR1 SGDLS, CDR2 YYNGEE. CDR3 protein: CASSSKRPGDLLRETQYF. The CDR3 bases are TGTGCCAGCAGCTCCAAACGGCCCGGGGACTTGCTTCGGGAGACCCAGTACTTC.

The rearrangement joins TRBV28 to TRBJ2-1; 9 positions agree with TRBD1. The CDR3 extends over 15 amino acids. The germline V gene has CDR1 MDHEN and CDR2 SYDVKM. Unmatched junction bases numbered 6, after V lost 6 bases and J lost 3 bases. The CDR3 DNA sequence: TGTGCCAGCAGCTCCGGACAGGGGCTCTACAATGAGCAGTTCTTC. It yields the protein CASSSGQGLYNEQFF.

CDR3 DNA sequence: TGTGCCAGCAGCTCCCCGGGACAGGGTCTATACGAGCAGTACTTC. Protein sequence: CASSSPGQGLYEQYF. The chain is built from TRBV21-1 and TRBJ2-7; the D call in the table, TRBD1, was not verified against the DNA. TRBV21-1 is classified as a pseudogene. The CDR3 runs to 15 residues.

The chain joins TRBV18 to TRBJ2-5; TRBD2 aligns across 11 bases. Looked up from germline, CDR1 is KGHSH and CDR2 is LQKENI. The CDR3 has 13 residues. V was pared by 7 bases and J by 3 bases, with 1 base of the junction left unmatched. CDR3 nucleotide sequence: TGTGCCAGCTTACTAGCGGGGGAAGAGACCCAGTACTTC. This translates into CASLLAGEETQYF.

This chain uses TRBV6-1 with TRBJ2-5, with 7 nucleotides matching TRBD2. The CDR3 runs to 13 residues. CDR1 is MNHNS, CDR2 SASEGT, per germline. V gave up 7 bases and J gave up 4 bases; unmatched junction bases: 6. The CDR3 region is CASNPWGGETQYF. The CDR3 bases are TGTGCCAGCAACCCGTGGGGGGGAGAGACCCAGTACTTC.

The chain links TRBV7-9 to TRBJ2-1; 11 bases are a match to TRBD2. The trim removed 5 bases at V and 7 bases at J, leaving 10 bases unmatched. The germline gives CDR1 SEHNR, CDR2 FQNEAQ (reference sequence). This CDR3 contains 16 residues. Here the CDR3 reads CASSPPGVAGGNEQFF. CDR3 DNA: TGTGCCAGCAGCCCGCCCGGGGTAGCGGGAGGGAATGAGCAGTTCTTC.

The V and J genes are TRBV6-1 and TRBJ2-3; TRBD2 matches 13 bases. The CDR3 length is 15 residues. The germline gives CDR1 MNHNS, CDR2 SASEGT. V trimming: 6 bases; J trimming: 5 bases; junction bases outside the gene matches: 5. The CDR3 coding sequence is TGTGCCAGCAGCGGACTAGCGGGAGCTAAAGATACGCAGTATTTT. Translated, it gives CASSGLAGAKDTQYF.

The chain recombines TRBV7-2 with TRBJ2-2, with D possibly matching TRBD2 (5 bases). The length of the CDR3 is 16 residues. The V gene lost 5 bases and the J gene lost 5 bases, with 18 bases spanning the gap. Germline-derived CDR1 and CDR2 are SGHTA and FQGNSA. CDR3 nucleotide sequence: TGTGCCAGCAGCATCCTAGCTGCCCCGAGGACCGGGGAGCTGTTTTTT. Translation gives CASSILAAPRTGELFF.

Details on this clone: The junction differs from germline at one of its ends, possibly a read error. V is TRBV7-7 and J is TRBJ2-2; TRBD1 might be the D (6 bases). CDR1 is SSHAT and CDR2 is FNYEAQ in the germline V gene (reference sequence). The CDR3 is made up of 13 amino acids. The CDR3 protein is CASSQQGTGELFF. The CDR3 DNA sequence: TGTGCTAGCAGCCAACAGGGAACCGGGGAGCTGTTTTTT.

The rearrangement uses TRBV28 and TRBJ1-1, with D tentatively TRBD1 (5 bases). Germline CDR1 is MDHEN and CDR2 is SYDVKM. Trimming left V 6 bases short and J 6 bases short, with 14 bases between. The CDR3 loop spans 13 amino acids. The CDR3 reads CASSLPGVAEAFF. CDR3 coding DNA: TGTGCCAGCAGCCTCCCGGGGGTCGCTGAAGCTTTCTTT. Filled out from reference TRBV28 and TRBJ1-1, the complete variable domain reads DVKVTQSSRYLVKRTGEKVFLECVQDMDHENMFWYRQDPGLGLRLIYFSYDVKMKEKGDIPEGYSVSREKKERFSLILESASTNQTSMYLCASSLPGVAEAFFGQGTRLTVV.